This T cell receptor beta chain was retrieved from a study of vaccination effects on CD4 cells after COVID-19. TCRdb's copy holds only in-frame clones and misses some; the assay was immunoSEQ multiplex PCR. The sample lists about 79,000 clones; around four fifths were seen once. ViraFEST assay sequencing came after antigen-specific CD4+ T cells were expanded with viral peptide pools. Having been cultured for 9 to 11 days, the cells underwent CD4+ T cell isolation. V lost 9 bases and J lost 4; bases outside the gene matches: 11. The CDR3 has 14 amino acids. CDR1 and CDR2 from the germline V gene are LNHDA and SQIVND (reference sequence). About this clone itself: Its specificity is not known.

The V and J genes are TRBV19 and TRBJ1-1; 7 bases are shared with TRBD1. The sequence came from a human donor who received a COVID-19 vaccine. The specimen was CD4+ T cells from PBMCs cultured with HCoV-229E spike peptides, collected before COVID-19 vaccination. The CDR3 sequence: CASGAKGAVTEAFF. Written as DNA, the CDR3 is TGTGCCAGCGGAGCGAAGGGGGCTGTCACTGAAGCTTTCTTT.